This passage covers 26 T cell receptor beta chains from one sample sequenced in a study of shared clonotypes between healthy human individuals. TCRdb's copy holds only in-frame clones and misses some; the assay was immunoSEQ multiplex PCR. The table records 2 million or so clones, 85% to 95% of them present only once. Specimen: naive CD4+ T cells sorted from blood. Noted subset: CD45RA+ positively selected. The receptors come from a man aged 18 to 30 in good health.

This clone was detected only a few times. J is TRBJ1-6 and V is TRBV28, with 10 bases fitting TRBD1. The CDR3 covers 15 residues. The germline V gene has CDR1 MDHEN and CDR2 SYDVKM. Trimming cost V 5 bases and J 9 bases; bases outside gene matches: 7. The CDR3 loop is CASSNPGQGTSPLHF. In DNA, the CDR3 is TGTGCCAGCAGTAACCCGGGACAGGGGACTTCACCCCTCCACTTT.

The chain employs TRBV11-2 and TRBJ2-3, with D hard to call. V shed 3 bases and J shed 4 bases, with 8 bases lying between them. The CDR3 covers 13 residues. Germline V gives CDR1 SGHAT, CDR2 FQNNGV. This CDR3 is CASSLTMPDTQYF. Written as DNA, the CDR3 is TGTGCCAGCAGCTTGACCATGCCAGATACGCAGTATTTT.

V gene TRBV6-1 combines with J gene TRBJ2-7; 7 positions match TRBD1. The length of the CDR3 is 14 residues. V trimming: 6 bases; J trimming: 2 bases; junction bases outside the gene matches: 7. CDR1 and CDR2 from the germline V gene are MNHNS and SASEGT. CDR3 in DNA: TGTGCCAGCAGGAATACAGGGGCGACCTACGAGCAGTACTTC. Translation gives CASRNTGATYEQYF.

CDR3 sequence: CASRMTGANYGYTF. The CDR3 DNA reads as TGTGCCAGCAGGATGACAGGGGCTAACTATGGCTACACCTTC. The chain is built from TRBV28 and TRBJ1-2; 8 bases are shared with TRBD1. The V gene's germline CDR1 is MDHEN and CDR2 SYDVKM. The V gene end was trimmed by 6 bases and the J gene end by 0 bases; junction bases not matched to a gene: 3. The CDR3 is 14 residues long.

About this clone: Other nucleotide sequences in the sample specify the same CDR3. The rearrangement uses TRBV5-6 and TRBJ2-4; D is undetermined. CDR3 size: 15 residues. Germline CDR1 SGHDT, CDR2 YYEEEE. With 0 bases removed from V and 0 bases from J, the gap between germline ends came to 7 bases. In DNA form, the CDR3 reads TGTGCCAGCAGCTTGGGGGGTCTAGCCAAAAACATTCAGTACTTC. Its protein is CASSLGGLAKNIQYF.

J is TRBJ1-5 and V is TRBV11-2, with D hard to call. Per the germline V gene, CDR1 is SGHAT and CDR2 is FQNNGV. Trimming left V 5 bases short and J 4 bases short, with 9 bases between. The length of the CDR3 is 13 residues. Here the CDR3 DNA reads TGTGCCAGCAGCCTTAACCTTAATCAGCCCCAGCATTTT. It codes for CASSLNLNQPQHF.

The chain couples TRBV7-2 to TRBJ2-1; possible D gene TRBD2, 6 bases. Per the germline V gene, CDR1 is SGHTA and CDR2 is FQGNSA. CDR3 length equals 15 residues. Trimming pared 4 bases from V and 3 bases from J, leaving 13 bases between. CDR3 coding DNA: TGTGCCAGCAGCTCTCAGCGGGCTAGCTACAATGAGCAGTTCTTC. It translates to CASSSQRASYNEQFF.

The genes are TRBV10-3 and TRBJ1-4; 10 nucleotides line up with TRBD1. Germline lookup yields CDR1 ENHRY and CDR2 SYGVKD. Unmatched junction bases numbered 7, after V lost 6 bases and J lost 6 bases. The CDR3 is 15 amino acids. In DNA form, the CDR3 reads TGTGCCATCAGGGATGGACAGGGGGAGGATGAAAAACTGTTTTTT. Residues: CAIRDGQGEDEKLFF.

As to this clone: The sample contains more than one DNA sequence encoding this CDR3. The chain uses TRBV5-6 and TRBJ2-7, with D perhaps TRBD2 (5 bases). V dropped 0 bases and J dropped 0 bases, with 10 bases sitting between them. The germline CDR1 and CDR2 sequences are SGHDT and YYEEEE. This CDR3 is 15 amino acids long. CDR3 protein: CASSLGGFSSYEQYF. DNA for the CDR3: TGTGCCAGCAGCTTGGGAGGGTTCAGCTCCTACGAGCAGTACTTC.

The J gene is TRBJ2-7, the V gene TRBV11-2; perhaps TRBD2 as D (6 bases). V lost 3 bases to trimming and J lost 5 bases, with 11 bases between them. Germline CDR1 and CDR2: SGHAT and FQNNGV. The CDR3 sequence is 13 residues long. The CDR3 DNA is TGTGCCAGCAGCTTGGGAGGAAGCCACGAGCAGTACTTC. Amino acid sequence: CASSLGGSHEQYF.

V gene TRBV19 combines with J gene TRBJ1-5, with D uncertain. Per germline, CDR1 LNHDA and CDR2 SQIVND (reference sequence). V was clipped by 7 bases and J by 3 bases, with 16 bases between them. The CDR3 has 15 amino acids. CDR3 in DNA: TGTGCCAGTACCCCGGGTGGAGGGCTCAATCAGCCCCAGCATTTT. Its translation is CASTPGGGLNQPQHF.

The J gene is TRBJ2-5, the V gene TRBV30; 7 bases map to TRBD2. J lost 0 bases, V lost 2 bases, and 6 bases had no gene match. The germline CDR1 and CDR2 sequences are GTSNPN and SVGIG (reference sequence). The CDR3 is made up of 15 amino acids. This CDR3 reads CAWSRTGRNQETQYF. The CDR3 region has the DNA TGTGCCTGGAGTCGAACCGGGAGGAACCAAGAGACCCAGTACTTC.

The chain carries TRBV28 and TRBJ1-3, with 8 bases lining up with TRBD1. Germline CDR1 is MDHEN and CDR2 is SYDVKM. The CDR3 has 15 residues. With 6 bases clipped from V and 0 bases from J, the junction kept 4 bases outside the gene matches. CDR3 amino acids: CASRDGTGSGNTIYF. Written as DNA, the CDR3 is TGTGCCAGCAGGGATGGGACAGGCTCTGGAAACACCATATATTTT.

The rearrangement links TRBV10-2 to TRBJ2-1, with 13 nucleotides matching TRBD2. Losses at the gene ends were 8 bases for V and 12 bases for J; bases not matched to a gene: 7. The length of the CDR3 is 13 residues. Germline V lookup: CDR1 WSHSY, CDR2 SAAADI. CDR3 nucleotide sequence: TGCGCCAGCGGGACCGGGACTAGCGGGGTGCAGTTCTTC. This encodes CASGTGTSGVQFF.

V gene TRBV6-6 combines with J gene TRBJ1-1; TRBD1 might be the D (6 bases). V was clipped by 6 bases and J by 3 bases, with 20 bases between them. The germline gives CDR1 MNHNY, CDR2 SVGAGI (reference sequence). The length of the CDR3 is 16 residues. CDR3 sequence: CASSPGLGGGDTEAFF. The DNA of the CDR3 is TGTGCCAGCAGCCCCGGTTTGGGAGGGGGGGACACTGAAGCTTTCTTT.

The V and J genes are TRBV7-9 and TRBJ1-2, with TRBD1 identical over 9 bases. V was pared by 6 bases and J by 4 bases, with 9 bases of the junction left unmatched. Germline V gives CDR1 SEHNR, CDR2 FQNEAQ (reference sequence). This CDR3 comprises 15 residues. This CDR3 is CASRPPGTGSYGYTF. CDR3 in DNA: TGTGCCAGCAGACCTCCCGGGACAGGGTCCTATGGCTACACCTTC.

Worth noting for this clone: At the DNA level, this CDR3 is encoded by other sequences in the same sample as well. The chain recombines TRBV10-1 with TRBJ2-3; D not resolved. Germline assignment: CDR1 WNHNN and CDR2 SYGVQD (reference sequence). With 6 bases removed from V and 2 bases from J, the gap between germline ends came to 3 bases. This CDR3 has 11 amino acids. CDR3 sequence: CASSDTDTQYF. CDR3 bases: TGCGCCAGCAGCGACACAGATACGCAGTATTTT.

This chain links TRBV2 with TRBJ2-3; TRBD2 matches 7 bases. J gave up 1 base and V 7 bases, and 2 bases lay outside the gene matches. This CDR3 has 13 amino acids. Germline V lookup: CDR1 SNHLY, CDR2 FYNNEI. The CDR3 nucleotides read TGTGCCAGCAAAACTAGCGGCACAGATACGCAGTATTTT. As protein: CASKTSGTDTQYF.

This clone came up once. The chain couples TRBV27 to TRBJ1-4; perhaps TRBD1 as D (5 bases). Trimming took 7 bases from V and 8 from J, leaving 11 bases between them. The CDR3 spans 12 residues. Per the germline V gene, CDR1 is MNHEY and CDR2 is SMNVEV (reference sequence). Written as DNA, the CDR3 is TGTGCCAGCATGACAGTCGGGGAAAAACTGTTTTTT. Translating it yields CASMTVGEKLFF.

In DNA form, the CDR3 reads TGTGCCACTACCGGACAGGGGAGTTCACCCCTCCACTTT. This translates into CATTGQGSSPLHF. The chain couples TRBV5-8 to TRBJ1-6; TRBD1 matches at 9 bases. Germline-derived CDR1 and CDR2 are SGHTS and YDEGEE. CDR3 length equals 13 residues. V gave up 9 bases and J gave up 9 bases; unmatched junction bases: 7.

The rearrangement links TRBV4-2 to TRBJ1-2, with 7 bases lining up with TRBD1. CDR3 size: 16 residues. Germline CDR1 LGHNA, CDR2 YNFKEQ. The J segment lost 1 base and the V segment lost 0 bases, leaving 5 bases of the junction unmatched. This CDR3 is CASSQERTGFNYGYTF. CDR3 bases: TGTGCCAGCAGCCAAGAAAGGACAGGCTTTAACTATGGCTACACCTTC.

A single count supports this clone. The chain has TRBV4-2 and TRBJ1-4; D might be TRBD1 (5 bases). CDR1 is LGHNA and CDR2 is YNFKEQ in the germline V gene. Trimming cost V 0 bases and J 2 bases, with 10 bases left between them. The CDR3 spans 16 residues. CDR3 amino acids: CASSQDPGGTNEKLFF. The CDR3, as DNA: TGTGCCAGCAGCCAAGATCCGGGGGGGACTAATGAAAAACTGTTTTTT.

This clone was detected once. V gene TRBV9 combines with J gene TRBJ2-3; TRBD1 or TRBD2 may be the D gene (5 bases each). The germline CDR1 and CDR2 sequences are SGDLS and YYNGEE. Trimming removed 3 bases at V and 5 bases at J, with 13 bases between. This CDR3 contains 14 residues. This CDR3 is CASSADMRGDTQYF. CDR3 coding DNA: TGTGCCAGCAGCGCTGACATGAGGGGAGATACGCAGTATTTT. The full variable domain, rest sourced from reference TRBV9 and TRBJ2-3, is DSGVTQTPKHLITATGQRVTLRCSPRSGDLSVYWYQQSLDQGLQFLIQYYNGEERAKGNILERFSAQQFPDLHSELNLSSLELGDSALYFCASSADMRGDTQYFGPGTRLTVL.

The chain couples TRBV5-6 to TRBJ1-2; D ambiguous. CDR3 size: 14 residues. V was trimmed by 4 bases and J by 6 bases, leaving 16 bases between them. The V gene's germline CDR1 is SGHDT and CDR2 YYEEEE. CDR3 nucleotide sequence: TGTGCCAGCAGCCCAAGAACGTTCTCTAATGGCTACACCTTC. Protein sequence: CASSPRTFSNGYTF. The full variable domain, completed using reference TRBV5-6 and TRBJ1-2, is DAGVTQSPTHLIKTRGQQVTLRCSPKSGHDTVSWYQQALGQGPQFIFQYYEEEERQRGNFPDRFSGHQFPNYSSELNVNALLLGDSALYLCASSPRTFSNGYTFGSGTRLTVV.

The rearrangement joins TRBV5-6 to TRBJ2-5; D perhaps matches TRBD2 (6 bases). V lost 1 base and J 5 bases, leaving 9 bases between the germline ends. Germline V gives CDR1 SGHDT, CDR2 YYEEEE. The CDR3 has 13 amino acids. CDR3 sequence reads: CASSLRGGETQYF. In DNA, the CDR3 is TGTGCCAGCAGCTTGCGAGGAGGGGAGACCCAGTACTTC.

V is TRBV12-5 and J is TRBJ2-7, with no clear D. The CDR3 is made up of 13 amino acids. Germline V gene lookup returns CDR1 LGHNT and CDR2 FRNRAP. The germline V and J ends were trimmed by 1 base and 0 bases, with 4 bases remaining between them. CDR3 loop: CASGLGLSYEQYF. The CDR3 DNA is TGTGCTAGTGGTTTGGGTCTCTCCTACGAGCAGTACTTC.